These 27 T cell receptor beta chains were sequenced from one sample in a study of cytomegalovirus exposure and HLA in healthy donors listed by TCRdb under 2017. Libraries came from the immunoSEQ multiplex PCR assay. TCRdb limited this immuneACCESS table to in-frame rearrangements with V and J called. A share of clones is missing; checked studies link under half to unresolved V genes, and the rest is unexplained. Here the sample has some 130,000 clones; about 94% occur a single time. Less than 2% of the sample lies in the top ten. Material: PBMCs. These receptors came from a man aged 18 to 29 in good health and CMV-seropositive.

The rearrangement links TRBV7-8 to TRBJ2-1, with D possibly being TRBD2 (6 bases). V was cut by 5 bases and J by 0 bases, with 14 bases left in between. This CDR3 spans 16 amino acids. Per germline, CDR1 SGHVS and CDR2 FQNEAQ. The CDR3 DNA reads TGTGCCAGCAGCCCCTACCTTAGCGGCTCCTACAATGAGCAGTTCTTC. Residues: CASSPYLSGSYNEQFF.

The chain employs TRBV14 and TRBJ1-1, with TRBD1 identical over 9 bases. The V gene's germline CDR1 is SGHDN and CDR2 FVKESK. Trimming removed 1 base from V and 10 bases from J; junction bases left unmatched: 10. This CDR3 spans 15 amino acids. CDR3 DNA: TGTGCCAGCAGCCAAGCCGGGACAGGGCGCGGTTTAGCTTTCTTT. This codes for CASSQAGTGRGLAFF.

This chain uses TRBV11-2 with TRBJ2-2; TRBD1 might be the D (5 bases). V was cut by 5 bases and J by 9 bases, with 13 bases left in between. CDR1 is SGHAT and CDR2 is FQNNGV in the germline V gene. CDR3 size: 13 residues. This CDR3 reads CASSRSGARELFF. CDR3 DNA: TGTGCCAGCAGCCGTAGTGGGGCTAGGGAGCTGTTTTTT. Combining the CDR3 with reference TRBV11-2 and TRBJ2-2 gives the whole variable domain EAGVAQSPRYKIIEKRQSVAFWCNPISGHATLYWYQQILGQGPKLLIQFQNNGVVDDSQLPKDRFSAERLKGVDSTLKIQPAKLEDSAVYLCASSRSGARELFFGEGSRLTVL.

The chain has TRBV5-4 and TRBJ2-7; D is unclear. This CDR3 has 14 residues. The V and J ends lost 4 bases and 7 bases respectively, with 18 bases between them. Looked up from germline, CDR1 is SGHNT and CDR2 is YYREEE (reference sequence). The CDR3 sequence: CASSTTTRVQEQYF. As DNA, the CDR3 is TGTGCCAGCAGCACCACTACACGGGTCCAGGAGCAGTACTTC. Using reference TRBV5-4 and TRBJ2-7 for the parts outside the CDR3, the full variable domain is ETGVTQSPTHLIKTRGQQVTLRCSSQSGHNTVSWYQQALGQGPQFIFQYYREEENGRGNFPPRFSGLQFPNYSSELNVNALELDDSALYLCASSTTTRVQEQYFGPGTRLTVT.

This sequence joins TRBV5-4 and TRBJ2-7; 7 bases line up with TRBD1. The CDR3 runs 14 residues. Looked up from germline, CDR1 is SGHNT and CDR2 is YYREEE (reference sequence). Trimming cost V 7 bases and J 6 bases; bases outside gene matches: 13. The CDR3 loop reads CASPPGTDLIEQYF. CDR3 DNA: TGTGCCAGCCCACCCGGGACAGACTTGATCGAGCAGTACTTC.

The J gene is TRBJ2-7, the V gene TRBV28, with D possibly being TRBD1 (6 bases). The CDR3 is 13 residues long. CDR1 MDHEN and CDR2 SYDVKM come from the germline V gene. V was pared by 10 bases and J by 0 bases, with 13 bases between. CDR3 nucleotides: TGTGCCACCAGGCGGACAGCCTCCTACGAGCAGTACTTC. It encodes CATRRTASYEQYF.

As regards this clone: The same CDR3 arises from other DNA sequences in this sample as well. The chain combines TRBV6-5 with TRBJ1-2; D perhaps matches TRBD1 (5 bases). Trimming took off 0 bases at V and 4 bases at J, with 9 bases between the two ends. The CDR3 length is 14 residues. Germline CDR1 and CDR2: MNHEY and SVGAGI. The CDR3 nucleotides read TGTGCCAGCAGTTACTCGGGGGGAAGCTATGGCTACACCTTC. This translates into CASSYSGGSYGYTF.

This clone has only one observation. CDR3 sequence reads: CASTKTGVNEQFF. For the CDR3, the DNA is TGTGCCAGCACCAAAACAGGGGTGAATGAGCAGTTCTTC. V and J are TRBV27 and TRBJ2-1; the match to TRBD1 covers 7 bases. V dropped 7 bases and J dropped 7; count of bases not matched to a gene: 7. CDR3 size: 13 residues. Germline V gene sequence: CDR1 MNHEY, CDR2 SMNVEV (reference sequence).

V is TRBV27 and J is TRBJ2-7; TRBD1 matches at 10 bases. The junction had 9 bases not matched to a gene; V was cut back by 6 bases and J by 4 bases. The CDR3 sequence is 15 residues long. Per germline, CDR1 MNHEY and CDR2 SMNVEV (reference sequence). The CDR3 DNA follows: TGTGCCAGCAGATATGCCGGGACAGGGGAATACGAGCAGTACTTC. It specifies CASRYAGTGEYEQYF.

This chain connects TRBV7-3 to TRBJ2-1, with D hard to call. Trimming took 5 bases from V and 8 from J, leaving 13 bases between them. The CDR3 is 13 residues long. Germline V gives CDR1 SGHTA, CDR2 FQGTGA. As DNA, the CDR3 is TGTGCCAGCAGCCTCGCCACGACTCATGAGCAGTTCTTC. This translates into CASSLATTHEQFF.

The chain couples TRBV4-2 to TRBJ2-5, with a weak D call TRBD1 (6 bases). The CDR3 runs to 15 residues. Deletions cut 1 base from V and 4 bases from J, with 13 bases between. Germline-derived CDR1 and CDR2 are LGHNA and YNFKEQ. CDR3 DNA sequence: TGTGCCAGCAGCCAAGGGTCAGGCAGGGGAGAGACCCAGTACTTC. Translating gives CASSQGSGRGETQYF.

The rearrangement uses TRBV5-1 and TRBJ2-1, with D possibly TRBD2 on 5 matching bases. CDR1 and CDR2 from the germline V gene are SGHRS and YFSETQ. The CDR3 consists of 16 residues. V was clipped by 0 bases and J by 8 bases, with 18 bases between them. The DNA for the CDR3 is TGCGCCAGCAGCTTGGGAGACTACCCTACAGACTATGAGCAGTTCTTC. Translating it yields CASSLGDYPTDYEQFF.

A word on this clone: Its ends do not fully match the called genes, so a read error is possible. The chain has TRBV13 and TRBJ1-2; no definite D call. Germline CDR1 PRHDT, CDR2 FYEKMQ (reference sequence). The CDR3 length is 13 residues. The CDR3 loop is CASSLGLSYGYTF. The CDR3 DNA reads TGTGCCAGCAGCCTAGGACTTTCCTATGGCTACACCTTC. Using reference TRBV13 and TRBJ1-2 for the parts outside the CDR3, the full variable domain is AAGVIQSPRHLIKEKRETATLKCYPIPRHDTVYWYQQGPGQDPQFLISFYEKMQSDKGSIPDRFSAQQFSDYHSELNMSSLELGDSALYFCASSLGLSYGYTFGSGTRLTVV.

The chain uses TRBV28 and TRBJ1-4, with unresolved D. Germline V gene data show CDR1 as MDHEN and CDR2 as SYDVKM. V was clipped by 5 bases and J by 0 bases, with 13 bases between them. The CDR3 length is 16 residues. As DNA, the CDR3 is TGTGCCAGCAGTCCTCAATACACCGCAACTAATGAAAAACTGTTTTTT. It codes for CASSPQYTATNEKLFF.

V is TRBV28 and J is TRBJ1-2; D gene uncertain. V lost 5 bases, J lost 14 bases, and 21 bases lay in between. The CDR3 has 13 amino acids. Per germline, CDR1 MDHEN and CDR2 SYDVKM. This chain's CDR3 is CASSPTSSGSGTF. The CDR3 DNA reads TGTGCCAGCAGTCCTACGTCTTCCGGATCCGGGACCTTC.

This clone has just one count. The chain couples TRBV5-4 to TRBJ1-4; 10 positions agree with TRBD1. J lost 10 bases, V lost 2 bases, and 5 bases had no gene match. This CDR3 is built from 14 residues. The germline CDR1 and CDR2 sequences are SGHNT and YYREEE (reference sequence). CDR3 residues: CASSLDRGRGKLFF. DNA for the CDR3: TGTGCCAGCAGCTTAGACAGGGGGCGGGGAAAACTGTTTTTT.

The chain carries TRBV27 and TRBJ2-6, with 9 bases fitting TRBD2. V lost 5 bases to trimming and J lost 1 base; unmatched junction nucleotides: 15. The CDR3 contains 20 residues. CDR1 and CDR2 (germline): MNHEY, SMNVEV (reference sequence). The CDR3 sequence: CASSPIAGVPPGSGANVLTF. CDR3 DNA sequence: TGTGCCAGCAGTCCGATAGCGGGAGTGCCCCCCGGGTCTGGGGCCAACGTCCTGACTTTC. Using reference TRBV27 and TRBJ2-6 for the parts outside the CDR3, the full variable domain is EAQVTQNPRYLITVTGKKLTVTCSQNMNHEYMSWYRQDPGLGLRQIYYSMNVEVTDKGDVPEGYKVSRKEKRNFPLILESPSPNQTSLYFCASSPIAGVPPGSGANVLTFGAGSRLTVL.

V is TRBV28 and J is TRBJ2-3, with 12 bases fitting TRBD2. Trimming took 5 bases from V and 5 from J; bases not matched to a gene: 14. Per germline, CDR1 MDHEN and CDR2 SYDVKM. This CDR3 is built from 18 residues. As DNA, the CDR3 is TGTGCCAGCAGTCCCCGACTAGCGGGAGACCCGTTGCAAGATACGCAGTATTTT. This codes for CASSPRLAGDPLQDTQYF.

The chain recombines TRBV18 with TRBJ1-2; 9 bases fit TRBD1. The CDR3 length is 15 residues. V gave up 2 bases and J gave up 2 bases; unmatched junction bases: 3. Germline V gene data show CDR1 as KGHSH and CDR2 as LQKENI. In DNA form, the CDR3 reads TGTGCCAGCTCACCAACAGGGGGCGAGAACTATGGCTACACCTTC. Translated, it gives CASSPTGGENYGYTF.

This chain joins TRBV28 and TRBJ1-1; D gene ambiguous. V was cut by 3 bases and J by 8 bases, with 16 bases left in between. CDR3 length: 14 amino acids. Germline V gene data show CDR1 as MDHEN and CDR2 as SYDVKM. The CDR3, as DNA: TGTGCCAGCAGTTTGGTAGAGGGCAGGACCGAAGCTTTCTTT. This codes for CASSLVEGRTEAFF. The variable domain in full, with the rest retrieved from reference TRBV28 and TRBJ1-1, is DVKVTQSSRYLVKRTGEKVFLECVQDMDHENMFWYRQDPGLGLRLIYFSYDVKMKEKGDIPEGYSVSREKKERFSLILESASTNQTSMYLCASSLVEGRTEAFFGQGTRLTVV.

For the CDR3, the DNA is TGTGCCAGCAGCTTGGGTAGCGGGAGGGCGAACACCGGGGAGCTGTTTTTT. Translated, it gives CASSLGSGRANTGELFF. The chain carries TRBV7-3 and TRBJ2-2; TRBD2 matches 11 bases. Unmatched junction bases numbered 3, after V lost 3 bases and J lost 0 bases. This CDR3 has 17 amino acids. Germline CDR1 is SGHTA and CDR2 is FQGTGA. The entire variable domain, with the rest obtained from reference TRBV7-3 and TRBJ2-2, is as follows: GAGVSQTPSNKVTEKGKYVELRCDPISGHTALYWYRQSLGQGPEFLIYFQGTGAADDSGLPNDRFFAVRPEGSVSTLKIQRTERGDSAVYLCASSLGSGRANTGELFFGEGSRLTVL.

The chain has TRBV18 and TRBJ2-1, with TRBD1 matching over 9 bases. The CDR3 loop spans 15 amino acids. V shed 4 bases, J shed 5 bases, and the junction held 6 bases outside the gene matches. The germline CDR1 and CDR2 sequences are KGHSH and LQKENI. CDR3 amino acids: CASSLPGQGNNEQFF. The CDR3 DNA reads TGTGCCAGCTCACTACCGGGACAGGGTAACAATGAGCAGTTCTTC.

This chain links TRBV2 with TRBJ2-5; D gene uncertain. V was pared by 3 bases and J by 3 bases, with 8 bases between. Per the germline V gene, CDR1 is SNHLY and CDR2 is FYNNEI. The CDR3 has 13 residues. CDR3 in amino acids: CASSDRNKETQYF. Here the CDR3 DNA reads TGTGCCAGCAGTGATAGAAATAAAGAGACCCAGTACTTC. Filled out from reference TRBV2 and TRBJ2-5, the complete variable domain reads EPEVTQTPSHQVTQMGQEVILRCVPISNHLYFYWYRQILGQKVEFLVSFYNNEISEKSEIFDDQFSVERPDGSNFTLKIRSTKLEDSAMYFCASSDRNKETQYFGPGTRLLVL.

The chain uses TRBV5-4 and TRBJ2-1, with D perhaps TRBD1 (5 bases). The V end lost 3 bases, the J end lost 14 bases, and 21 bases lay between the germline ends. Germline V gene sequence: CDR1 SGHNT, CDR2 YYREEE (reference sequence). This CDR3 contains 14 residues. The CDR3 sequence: CASSSGQGFLGEFF. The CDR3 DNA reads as TGTGCCAGCAGCTCGGGTCAGGGATTTCTGGGTGAGTTCTTC. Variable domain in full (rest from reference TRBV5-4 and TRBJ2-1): ETGVTQSPTHLIKTRGQQVTLRCSSQSGHNTVSWYQQALGQGPQFIFQYYREEENGRGNFPPRFSGLQFPNYSSELNVNALELDDSALYLCASSSGQGFLGEFFGPGTRLTVL.

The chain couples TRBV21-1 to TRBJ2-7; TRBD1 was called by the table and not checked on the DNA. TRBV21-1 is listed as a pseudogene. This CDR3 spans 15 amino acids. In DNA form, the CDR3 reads TGTGCCAGCAGCAAACCGCAGGGCTCTATCTACGAGCAGTACTTC. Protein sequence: CASSKPQGSIYEQYF.

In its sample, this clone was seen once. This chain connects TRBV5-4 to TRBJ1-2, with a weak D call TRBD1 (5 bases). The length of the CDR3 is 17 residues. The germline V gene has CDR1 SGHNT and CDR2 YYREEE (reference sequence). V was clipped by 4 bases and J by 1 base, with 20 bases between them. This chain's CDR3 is CASSHHQGTGLNYGYTF. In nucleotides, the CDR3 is TGTGCCAGCAGCCACCATCAGGGTACCGGCCTTAACTATGGCTACACCTTC.

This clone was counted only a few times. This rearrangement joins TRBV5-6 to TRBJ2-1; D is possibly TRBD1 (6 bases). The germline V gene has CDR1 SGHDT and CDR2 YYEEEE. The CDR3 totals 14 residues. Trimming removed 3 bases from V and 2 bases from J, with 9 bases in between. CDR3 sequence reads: CASSWGTPYNEQFF. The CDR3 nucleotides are TGTGCCAGCAGCTGGGGGACACCCTACAATGAGCAGTTCTTC.